These T cell receptor beta chains were read from a single sample in a study of beta chain features in type 1 diabetes. Clones were sequenced by immunoSEQ multiplex PCR, and TCRdb holds only the in-frame ones, with some missing. The sample has 600,000 to 700,000 clones, 12% seen once; the top ten hold more than 0.1%. What was sequenced was naive CD4+ T cells from blood. The source is a man younger than 40 with type 1 diabetes. Each CDR3 is given with its conserved first and last residue. Fields, in order: clone size, D gene, J gene, V gene, CDR3 DNA, CDR3 protein. D genes are given only for firm matches. Size is stated for part of the rows, as once, few or many counts, or as a class when the clone is expanded.

size: .
D: TRBD1
J: TRBJ2-7
V: TRBV7-2
DNA: TGTGCCAGCAGCTTAGCGGGGACAGGGGCGTTCTACGAGCAGTACTTC
CDR3: CASSLAGTGAFYEQYF

size: .
D: .
J: TRBJ2-3
V: TRBV11-2
DNA: TGTGCCAGCAGCTCACAAGAACCGCAGTATTTT
CDR3: CASSSQEPQYF

size: .
D: TRBD1
J: TRBJ2-1
V: TRBV2
DNA: TGTGCCAGCAGAGTAGAAGGGACAGGGGCATCCTACAATGAGCAGTTCTTC
CDR3: CASRVEGTGASYNEQFF

size: .
D: TRBD1
J: TRBJ2-1
V: TRBV9
DNA: TGTGCCAGCAGCGTAGGTCAGGGGGCCTACAATGAGCAGTTCTTC
CDR3: CASSVGQGAYNEQFF

size: few
D: TRBD1
J: TRBJ2-7
V: TRBV4-2
DNA: TGTGCCAGCAGCCGCCAGGCCAGGGGGCTTCGGGACGAGCAGTACTTC
CDR3: CASSRQARGLRDEQYF

size: .
D: .
J: TRBJ2-7
V: TRBV28
DNA: TGTGCCAGCAGTTTGGAAACCCAGGGCTCCTACGAGCAGTACTTC
CDR3: CASSLETQGSYEQYF

size: .
D: .
J: TRBJ2-1
V: TRBV27
DNA: TGTGCCAGCAGAGGGCTAGTTTCCTACAATGAGCAGTTCTTC
CDR3: CASRGLVSYNEQFF

size: once
D: .
J: TRBJ1-1
V: TRBV5-6
DNA: TGTGCCAGCAGCCACGGACACCCGAACACTGAAGCTTTCTTT
CDR3: CASSHGHPNTEAFF

size: .
D: TRBD1
J: TRBJ1-4
V: TRBV7-2
DNA: TGTGCCAGCAGCTTAGCAGGGTGGCAGGGGGAAGAAAAACTGTTTTTT
CDR3: CASSLAGWQGEEKLFF

size: .
D: .
J: TRBJ2-7
V: TRBV5-1
DNA: TGCGCCAGCAGCTTGGGAGGAGGGGAGTACGAGCAGTACTTC
CDR3: CASSLGGGEYEQYF

size: .
D: TRBD1
J: TRBJ1-1
V: TRBV5-1
DNA: TGCGCCAGCAGCTTTTCCGGGACAGAGAACACTGAAGCTTTCTTT
CDR3: CASSFSGTENTEAFF